This T cell receptor beta chain appears in the sequencing data of a study of T cell repertoires in cytomegalovirus infection. A single count supports this clonotype. The antigen is unknown. Germline assignment: CDR1 KGHSH and CDR2 LQKENI. Trimming took off 3 bases at V and 8 bases at J, with 17 bases between the two ends. The CDR3 is 15 amino acids. TCRdb fed the reads into MiXCR, producing one record per CDR3 protein. Of under 120,000 distinct CDR3 sequences in the sample, about 40% were seen once. This receptor was identified in a human donor in good health (CMV status not recorded). Some clones in this sample may be carry-over from other donors' samples. The chain is built from TRBV18 and TRBJ1-3, with D hard to call. This sample comprised CD8+ T cells from cultured PBMCs, obtained from culture after CMV antigen stimulation. CDR3 sequence reads: CASSPEGRVVHTIYF. In DNA form, the CDR3 reads TGTGCCAGCTCACCGGAAGGGAGGGTCGTTCACACCATATATTTT.